This T cell receptor beta chain was obtained from a study of T cell responses to AZD1222 COVID-19 vaccine. Study-level points and caveats: Most donors were white British, females outnumbered males, and clonal diversity was possibly underestimated. Spike-specific TCRs gained breadth and depth after people received two AZD1222 doses.

Turning to this clone: What it recognizes is unknown.

Sequencing was performed with immunoSEQ multiplex PCR; in TCRdb, only in-frame clones are kept and a portion is missing. The sample shows about 110,000 clones, around 89% of them seen only once. The CDR3 loop spans 13 amino acids. Trimming stripped 0 bases from V and 8 bases from J, with 10 bases between. Looked up from germline, CDR1 is MNHNS and CDR2 is SASEGT. The sample here was peripheral blood, taken on day 0 of AZD1222 vaccination. The sequence was collected from an adult in good health. The chain employs TRBV6-1 and TRBJ1-2; D unresolved. The CDR3 region has the DNA TGTGCCAGCAGTGAAGCGCTGGTTTACGGCTACACCTTC. Translating gives CASSEALVYGYTF.